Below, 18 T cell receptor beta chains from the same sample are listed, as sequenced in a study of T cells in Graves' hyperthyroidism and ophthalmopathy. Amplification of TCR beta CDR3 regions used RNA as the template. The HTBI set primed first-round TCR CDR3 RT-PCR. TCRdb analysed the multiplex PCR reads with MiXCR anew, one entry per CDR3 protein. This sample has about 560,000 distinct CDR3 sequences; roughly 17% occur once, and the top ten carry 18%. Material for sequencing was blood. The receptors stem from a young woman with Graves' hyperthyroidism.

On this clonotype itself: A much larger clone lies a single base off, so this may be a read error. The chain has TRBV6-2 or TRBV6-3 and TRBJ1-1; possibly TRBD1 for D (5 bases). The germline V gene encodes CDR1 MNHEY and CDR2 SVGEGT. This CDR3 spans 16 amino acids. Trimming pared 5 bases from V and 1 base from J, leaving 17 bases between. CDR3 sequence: CASSNGTQVANTEAFF. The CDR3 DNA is TGTGCCAGCAGTAACGGGACTCAGGTAGCGAACACTGAAGCTTTCTTT.

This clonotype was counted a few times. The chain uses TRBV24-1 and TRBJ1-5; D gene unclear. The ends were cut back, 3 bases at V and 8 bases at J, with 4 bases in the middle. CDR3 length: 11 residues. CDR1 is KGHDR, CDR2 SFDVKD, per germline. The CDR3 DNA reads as TGTGCCACCAGTGATCGGGAGCCCCAGCATTTT. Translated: CATSDREPQHF.

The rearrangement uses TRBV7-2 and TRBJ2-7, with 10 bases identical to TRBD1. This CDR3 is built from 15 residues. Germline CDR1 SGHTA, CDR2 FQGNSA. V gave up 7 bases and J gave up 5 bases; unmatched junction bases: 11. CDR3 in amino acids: CASNWGGTGANEQYF. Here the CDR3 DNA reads TGTGCCAGCAACTGGGGGGGGACAGGGGCGAACGAGCAGTACTTC.

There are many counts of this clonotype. CDR3 in DNA: TGTGCCTGCAACAGGGCGACCTACGAGCAGTACTTC. It codes for CACNRATYEQYF. The rearrangement joins TRBV30 to TRBJ2-7; the D gene is possibly TRBD1 (6 bases). Per the germline V gene, CDR1 is GTSNPN and CDR2 is SVGIG (reference sequence). The CDR3 totals 12 residues. V shed 6 bases and J shed 2 bases, with 11 bases lying between them.

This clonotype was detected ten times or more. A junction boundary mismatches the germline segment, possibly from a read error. The CDR3, as DNA: TGTGCCAGCAGCTTGGATAGCAATCAGCCCCAGCATTTT. Translation gives CASSLDSNQPQHF. The rearrangement links TRBV5-1 to TRBJ1-5; D uncertain. In germline, CDR1 is SGHRS, CDR2 YFSETQ. This CDR3 is 13 amino acids long.

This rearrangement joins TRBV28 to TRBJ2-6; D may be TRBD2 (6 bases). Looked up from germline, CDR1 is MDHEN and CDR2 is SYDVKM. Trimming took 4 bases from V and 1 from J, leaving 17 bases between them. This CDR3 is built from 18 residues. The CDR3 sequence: CASSYSGGVSSGANVLTF. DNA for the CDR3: TGTGCCAGCAGTTACTCCGGGGGAGTTTCGTCTGGGGCCAACGTCCTGACTTTC.

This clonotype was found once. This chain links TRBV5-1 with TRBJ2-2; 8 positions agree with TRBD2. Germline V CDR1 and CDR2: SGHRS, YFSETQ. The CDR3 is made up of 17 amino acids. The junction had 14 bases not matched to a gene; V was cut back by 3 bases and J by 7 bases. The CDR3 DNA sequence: TGCGCCAGCAGCTCAAATATCGGGAGGGCCTCAGGCGGGGAGCTGTTTTTT. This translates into CASSSNIGRASGGELFF.

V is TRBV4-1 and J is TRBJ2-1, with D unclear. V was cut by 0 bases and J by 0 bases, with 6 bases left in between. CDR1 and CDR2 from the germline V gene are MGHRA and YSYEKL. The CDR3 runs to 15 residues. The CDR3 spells CASSQEQISYNEQFF. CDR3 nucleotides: TGCGCCAGCAGCCAAGAGCAGATCTCCTACAATGAGCAGTTCTTC.

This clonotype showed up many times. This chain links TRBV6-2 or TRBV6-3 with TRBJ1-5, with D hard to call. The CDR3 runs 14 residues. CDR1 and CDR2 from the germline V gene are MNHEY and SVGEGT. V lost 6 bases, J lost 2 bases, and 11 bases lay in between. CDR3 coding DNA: TGTGCCAGCAGCGCCAGCAGTGGCAATCAGCCCCAGCATTTT. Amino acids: CASSASSGNQPQHF.

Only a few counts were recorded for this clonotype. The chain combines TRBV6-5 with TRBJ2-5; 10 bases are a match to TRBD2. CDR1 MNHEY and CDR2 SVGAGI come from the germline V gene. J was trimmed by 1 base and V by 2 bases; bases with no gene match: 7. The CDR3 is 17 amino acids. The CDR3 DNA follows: TGTGCCAGCAGTTACGCTAGCGGGGGACTTTTCCAAGAGACCCAGTACTTC. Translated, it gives CASSYASGGLFQETQYF.

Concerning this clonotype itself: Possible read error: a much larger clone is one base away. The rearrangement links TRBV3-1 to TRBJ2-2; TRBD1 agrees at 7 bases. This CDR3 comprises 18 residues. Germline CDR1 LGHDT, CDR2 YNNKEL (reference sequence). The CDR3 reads CASSPPGQVLRNTGEQFF. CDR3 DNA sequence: TGTGCCAGCAGCCCTCCTGGACAGGTCTTAAGGAACACCGGGGAGCAGTTTTTT.

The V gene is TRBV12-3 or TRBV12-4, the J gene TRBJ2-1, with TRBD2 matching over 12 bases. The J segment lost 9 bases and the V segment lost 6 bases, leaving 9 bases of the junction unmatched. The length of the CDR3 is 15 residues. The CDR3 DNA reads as TGTGCCAGCAGACCTAGCGGGGGGGCCTTGGGTGAGCAGTTCTTC. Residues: CASRPSGGALGEQFF.

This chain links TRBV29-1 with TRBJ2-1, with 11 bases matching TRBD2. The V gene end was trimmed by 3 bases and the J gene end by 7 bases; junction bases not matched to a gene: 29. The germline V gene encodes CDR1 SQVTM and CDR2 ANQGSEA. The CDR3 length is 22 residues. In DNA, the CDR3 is TGCAGCGTTGATAAGGCGACAGGGAGGGGGCCCACTACTAGCGGGAGATATAATGAGCAGTTCTTC. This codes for CSVDKATGRGPTTSGRYNEQFF.

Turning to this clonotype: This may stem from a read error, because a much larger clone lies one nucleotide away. This chain's CDR3 is CASNLKDRSHSPLHF. In DNA form, the CDR3 reads TGTGCCAGCAATTTAAAGGATCGTTCGCATTCACCCCTCCACTTT. The rearrangement links TRBV27 to TRBJ1-6; D unresolved. Germline V gene data show CDR1 as MNHEY and CDR2 as SMNVEV (reference sequence). CDR3 length equals 15 residues.

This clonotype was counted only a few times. CDR3 DNA sequence: TGTGCCAGCAGCTTCCGCATAAGTCCTCCTGGCTATGGCTACACCTTC. Its translation is CASSFRISPPGYGYTF. The rearrangement links TRBV13 to TRBJ1-2; D not resolved. Germline CDR1 is PRHDT and CDR2 is FYEKMQ (reference sequence). The CDR3 consists of 16 residues. V shed 3 bases and J shed 4 bases, with 18 bases lying between them.

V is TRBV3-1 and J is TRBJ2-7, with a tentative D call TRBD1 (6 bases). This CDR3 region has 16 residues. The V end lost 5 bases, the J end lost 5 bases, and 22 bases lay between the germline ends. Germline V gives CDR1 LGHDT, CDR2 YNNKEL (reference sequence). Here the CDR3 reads CASSDPSRGGRDEQYF. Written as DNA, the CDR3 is TGTGCCAGCAGCGACCCCTCACGTGGGGGCCGGGACGAGCAGTACTTC.

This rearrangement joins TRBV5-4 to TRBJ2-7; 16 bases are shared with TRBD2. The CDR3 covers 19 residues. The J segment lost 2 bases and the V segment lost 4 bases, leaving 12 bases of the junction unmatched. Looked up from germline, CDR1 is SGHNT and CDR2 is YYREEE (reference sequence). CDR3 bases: TGTGCCAGCAGCGCCGGACCGGGACTAGCGGGGGGGATCCCCTACGAGCAGTACTTC. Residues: CASSAGPGLAGGIPYEQYF.

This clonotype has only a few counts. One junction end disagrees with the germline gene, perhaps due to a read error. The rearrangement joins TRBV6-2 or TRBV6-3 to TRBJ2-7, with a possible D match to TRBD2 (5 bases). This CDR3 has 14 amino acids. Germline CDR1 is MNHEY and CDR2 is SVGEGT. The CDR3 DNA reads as TGTGCCTGCAGTTACGGTGGACTGATGGGCGAGCAGTACTTC. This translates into CACSYGGLMGEQYF.